A single sample is the source of the 18 T cell receptor beta chains below, sequenced in a study of blood T cell repertoires in COVID-19. Sequencing used immunoSEQ multiplex PCR; TCRdb keeps in-frame clones, though not all of them. The data show some 270,000 clones, with under 90% seen just once and 1.5% to 2% held by the top ten. The sequenced material came from PBMCs or T cells enriched from blood (not recorded which). These receptors were collected from a woman aged 60 to 75 who had recovered from COVID-19.

The chain has TRBV2 and TRBJ1-3; D call uncertain. With 6 bases removed from V and 0 bases from J, the gap between germline ends came to 12 bases. The CDR3 runs to 15 residues. Germline CDR1 reads SNHLY; CDR2 reads FYNNEI. CDR3 protein: CASRPGLSSGNTIYF. The CDR3 nucleotides are TGTGCCAGCAGGCCCGGACTTAGCTCTGGAAACACCATATATTTT.

The gene calls are TRBV19 and TRBJ1-1, with TRBD1 matching 8 bases. CDR1 and CDR2 from the germline V gene are LNHDA and SQIVND (reference sequence). The CDR3 consists of 13 residues. Losses at the gene ends were 6 bases for V and 4 bases for J; bases not matched to a gene: 4. The CDR3 coding sequence is TGTGCCAGTAGAACAGGGGGAACCACTGAAGCTTTCTTT. Translation gives CASRTGGTTEAFF.

In the case of this clone: A read error may produce the germline difference seen at one junction end. The V and J genes are TRBV7-7 and TRBJ2-1, with 7 bases matching TRBD1. The CDR3 spans 16 residues. CDR1 and CDR2 from the germline V gene are SSHAT and FNYEAQ (reference sequence). CDR3 loop: CASSLLGTVGYNEQFF. DNA for the CDR3: TGTGCTAGCAGCTTACTGGGGACAGTAGGCTACAATGAGCAGTTCTTC.

The rearrangement joins TRBV6-1 to TRBJ2-7; D unresolved. Germline lookup yields CDR1 MNHNS and CDR2 SASEGT. The germline V and J ends were trimmed by 2 bases and 3 bases, with 8 bases remaining between them. There are 13 residues in the CDR3. CDR3 protein: CASSELLLYEQYF. The CDR3 nucleotides read TGTGCCAGCAGTGAACTCCTTCTCTACGAGCAGTACTTC.

This chain uses TRBV19 with TRBJ1-2; D is perhaps TRBD1 (5 bases). The germline CDR1 and CDR2 sequences are LNHDA and SQIVND (reference sequence). Trimming shortened V by 7 bases and J by 3 bases, and 18 bases separated the two germline ends. The CDR3 runs to 15 residues. The CDR3, as DNA: TGTGCCAGTAACGGGAGGGGCAGGCTCTACTATGGCTACACCTTC. Protein: CASNGRGRLYYGYTF.

As regards this clone: Distinct nucleotide sequences in the sample also encode this CDR3. CDR3 region: CASSPGSNQPQHF. DNA for the CDR3: TGTGCCAGCTCACCGGGCAGCAATCAGCCCCAGCATTTT. The J gene is TRBJ1-5, the V gene TRBV18, with D unclear. The CDR3 has 13 amino acids. Looked up from germline, CDR1 is KGHSH and CDR2 is LQKENI. V lost 3 bases, J lost 1 base, and 4 bases lay in between.

In its sample, this clone was seen a few times. The genes are TRBV28 and TRBJ1-6; no definite D call. CDR3 length: 15 residues. V lost 8 bases to trimming and J lost 0 bases, with 11 bases between them. Germline CDR1 reads MDHEN; CDR2 reads SYDVKM. The CDR3 DNA sequence: TGTGCCAGCCTACAAGCGAGCTCCTATAATTCACCCCTCCACTTT. This translates into CASLQASSYNSPLHF.

The chain combines TRBV19 with TRBJ1-2; the match to TRBD1 covers 8 bases. The germline gives CDR1 LNHDA, CDR2 SQIVND (reference sequence). The CDR3 covers 15 residues. Trimming at V came to 6 bases and at J to 2 bases, leaving 8 bases not matched to a gene. The CDR3 DNA reads as TGTGCCAGTAGACCCGGGCAGGGGGCGAACTATGGCTACACCTTC. Translating it yields CASRPGQGANYGYTF. Full variable domain (missing parts from reference TRBV19 and TRBJ1-2): DGGITQSPKYLFRKEGQNVTLSCEQNLNHDAMYWYRQDPGQGLRLIYYSQIVNDFQKGDIAEGYSVSREKKESFPLTVTSAQKNPTAFYLCASRPGQGANYGYTFGSGTRLTVV.

The chain uses TRBV7-9 and TRBJ1-1; D gene unclear. Trimming shortened V by 1 base and J by 6 bases, and 6 bases separated the two germline ends. The germline V gene encodes CDR1 SEHNR and CDR2 FQNEAQ (reference sequence). This CDR3 has 12 amino acids. This CDR3 is CASSLEFSEAFF. The CDR3 DNA reads TGTGCCAGCAGCTTAGAATTCTCTGAAGCTTTCTTT.

The V call is TRBV11-1, the J call TRBJ1-2; perhaps TRBD1 as D (5 bases). Trimming took off 2 bases at V and 0 bases at J, with 10 bases between the two ends. In germline, CDR1 is SGHAT, CDR2 FQDESV (reference sequence). The CDR3 loop spans 15 amino acids. The CDR3 is CASSLRQTSNYGYTF. The DNA for the CDR3 is TGTGCCAGCAGCTTACGACAGACCTCTAACTATGGCTACACCTTC.

CDR3 in amino acids: CATSLELAGGPYTQYF. CDR3 in DNA: TGTGCCACCAGCCTCGAACTAGCGGGGGGGCCTTATACGCAGTATTTT. The genes are TRBV15 and TRBJ2-3; TRBD2 agrees at 13 bases. The CDR3 spans 16 residues. Germline V gene sequence: CDR1 LNHNV, CDR2 YYDKDF (reference sequence). The V and J ends lost 5 bases and 7 bases, in that order; junction bases with no gene match: 9. The full variable domain, rest sourced from reference TRBV15 and TRBJ2-3, is DAMVIQNPRYQVTQFGKPVTLSCSQTLNHNVMYWYQQKSSQAPKLLFHYYDKDFNNEADTPDNFQSRRPNTSFCFLDIRSPGLGDTAMYLCATSLELAGGPYTQYFGPGTRLTVL.

The rearrangement joins TRBV11-3 to TRBJ1-2, with 7 nucleotides matching TRBD1. Per germline, CDR1 SGHNT and CDR2 YENEEA. This CDR3 has 16 residues. V lost 5 bases to trimming and J lost 0 bases; unmatched junction nucleotides: 9. The CDR3 is CASSPGGQRTNYGYTF. The CDR3 DNA follows: TGTGCCAGCAGCCCAGGGGGACAGAGAACTAACTATGGCTACACCTTC.

V usage is TRBV11-2 and J usage is TRBJ2-7; possibly TRBD2 for D (5 bases). The CDR3 length is 14 residues. The germline gives CDR1 SGHAT, CDR2 FQNNGV. Trimming pared 0 bases from V and 3 bases from J, leaving 9 bases between. The CDR3 DNA is TGTGCCAGCAGCTTAGATCGACGGGGCTACGAGCAGTACTTC. Protein: CASSLDRRGYEQYF.

This chain connects TRBV7-3 to TRBJ2-5; D is unclear. The germline V and J ends were trimmed by 3 bases and 0 bases, with 5 bases remaining between them. CDR3 length equals 13 residues. In germline, CDR1 is SGHTA, CDR2 FQGTGA. The DNA of the CDR3 is TGTGCCAGCAGCTTTAATTACCAAGAGACCCAGTACTTC. This sequence encodes CASSFNYQETQYF.

CDR3 in amino acids: CASSHPGLAKNIQYF. CDR3 nucleotide sequence: TGCGCCAGCAGCCATCCAGGGTTGGCCAAAAACATTCAGTACTTC. This chain connects TRBV5-1 to TRBJ2-4, with D tentatively TRBD1 (5 bases). Between the trimmed V and J ends, which lost 4 bases and 1 base, there was a span of 12 bases. The CDR3 is made up of 15 amino acids. Germline assignment: CDR1 SGHRS and CDR2 YFSETQ.

The rearrangement joins TRBV28 to TRBJ2-3; D ambiguous. Germline assignment: CDR1 MDHEN and CDR2 SYDVKM. The CDR3 sequence is 14 residues long. Trimming took 7 bases from V and 5 from J, leaving 16 bases between them. The CDR3 is CASTKERREDTQYF. The DNA of the CDR3 is TGTGCCAGCACCAAGGAGAGGCGAGAAGATACGCAGTATTTT.

The DNA for the CDR3 is TGTGCCAGGGAGGTTGTAAGCGGGGGGGCTAGCACAGATACGCAGTATTTT. Residues: CAREVVSGGASTDTQYF. J is TRBJ2-3 and V is TRBV2; 10 nucleotides align to TRBD2. V was clipped by 9 bases and J by 0 bases; unmatched bases: 12. This CDR3 has 17 amino acids. Per germline, CDR1 SNHLY and CDR2 FYNNEI.

This clone has a handful of counts. Here the CDR3 DNA reads TGTGCCAGCAGTTTACCCGGACAGGCGAAGGGTACTGAAGCTTTCTTT. Its protein product is CASSLPGQAKGTEAFF. The V and J genes are TRBV28 and TRBJ1-1, with 7 bases that match TRBD1. With V trimmed by 2 bases and J by 5 bases, 11 bases remained unmatched. CDR3 length: 16 residues. CDR1 is MDHEN and CDR2 is SYDVKM in the germline V gene.